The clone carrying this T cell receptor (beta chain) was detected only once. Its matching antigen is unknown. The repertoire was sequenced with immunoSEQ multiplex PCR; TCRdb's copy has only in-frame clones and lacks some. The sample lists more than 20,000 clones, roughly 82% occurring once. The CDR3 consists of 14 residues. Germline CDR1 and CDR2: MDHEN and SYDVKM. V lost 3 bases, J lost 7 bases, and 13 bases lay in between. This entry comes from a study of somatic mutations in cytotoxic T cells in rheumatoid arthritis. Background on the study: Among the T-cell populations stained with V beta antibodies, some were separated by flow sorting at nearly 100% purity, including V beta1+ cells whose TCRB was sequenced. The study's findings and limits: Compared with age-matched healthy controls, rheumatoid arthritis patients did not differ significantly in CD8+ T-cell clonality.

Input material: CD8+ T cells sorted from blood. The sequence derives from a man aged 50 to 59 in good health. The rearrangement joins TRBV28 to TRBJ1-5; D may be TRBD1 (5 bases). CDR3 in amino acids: CASSLSGFGQPQHF. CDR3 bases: TGTGCCAGCAGTTTGTCAGGGTTCGGCCAGCCCCAGCATTTT. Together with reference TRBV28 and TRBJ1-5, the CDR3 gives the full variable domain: DVKVTQSSRYLVKRTGEKVFLECVQDMDHENMFWYRQDPGLGLRLIYFSYDVKMKEKGDIPEGYSVSREKKERFSLILESASTNQTSMYLCASSLSGFGQPQHFGDGTRLSIL.